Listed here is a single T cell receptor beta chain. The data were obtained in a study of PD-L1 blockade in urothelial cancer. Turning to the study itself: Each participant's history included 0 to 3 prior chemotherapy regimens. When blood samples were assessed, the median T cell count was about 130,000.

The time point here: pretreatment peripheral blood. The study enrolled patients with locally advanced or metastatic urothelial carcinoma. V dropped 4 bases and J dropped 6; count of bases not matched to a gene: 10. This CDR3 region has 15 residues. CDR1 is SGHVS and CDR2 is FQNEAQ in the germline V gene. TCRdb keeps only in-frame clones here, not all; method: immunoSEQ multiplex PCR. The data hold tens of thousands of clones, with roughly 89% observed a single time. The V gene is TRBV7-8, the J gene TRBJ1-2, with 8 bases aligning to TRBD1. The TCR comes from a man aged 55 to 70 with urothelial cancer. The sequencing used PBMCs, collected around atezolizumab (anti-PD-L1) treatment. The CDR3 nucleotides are TGTGCCAGCAGCTCTAGACAGGGGCCCAAGAATGGCTACACCTTC. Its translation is CASSSRQGPKNGYTF.